This T cell receptor (beta chain) comes out of a study of a mutant IDH1 vaccine in newly diagnosed glioma. Study-wide context: At weeks 1, 3, 5, 7, 11, 15, 19 and 23, patients received a vaccination, eight in all.

In this sample, this clone is medium-sized. Its antigen remains unknown. Here immunoSEQ multiplex PCR was the method, and the copy in TCRdb shows in-frame clones only, minus some. The table has about 55,000 clones, about four fifths seen once. Described time point: week 23, last vaccination. Vaccine doses each comprised 300 ug of mutant IDH1 20-mer peptide, with topical imiquimod. This CDR3 is 13 amino acids long. The germline V gene has CDR1 MNHEY and CDR2 SVGAGI. Trimming took 7 bases from V and 3 from J, leaving 12 bases between them. Sequenced here: PBMCs, sampled from a glioma patient whose treatment included an IDH1 peptide vaccine. The TCR comes from a man aged 40-50 years with glioma. J is TRBJ1-2 and V is TRBV6-5; no firm D call. CDR3: CASTYGRDYGYTF. CDR3 DNA sequence: TGTGCCAGCACCTACGGACGGGACTATGGCTACACCTTC.